A single sample gave rise to the 18 T cell receptor beta chains below, sequenced in a study of T-cell reconstitution after alpha-beta-depleted transplantation in children (dated by TCRdb to about 2016). Library preparation was by PCR. The instrument given in TCRdb is Illumina HiSeq 2500. To normalize quantification of the TCRbeta repertoire, the TCR libraries were built with molecular barcoding that relied on unique molecular identifiers. Using fastp at Q25 and MiXCR, TCRdb reprocessed the public reads and kept productive beta chains. Each entry is one CDR3 protein sequence, shown with its most common DNA and genes. This sample gives roughly 610,000 distinct CDR3 sequences in total; 10% to 13% of them show up just once. Less than 4.5% of the sample is held by the ten biggest clonotypes. Sequenced here: PBMCs from the stem cell graft donor, sampled from the stem cell graft. Every receptor here comes from a human donor who donated a stem cell graft to a child with acute myeloid leukemia.

This clonotype was seen only a few times. The chain employs TRBV7-2 and TRBJ2-6; 7 bases are shared with TRBD1. Germline V gene data show CDR1 as SGHTA and CDR2 as FQGNSA. The CDR3 has 17 amino acids. V was clipped by 5 bases and J by 0 bases; unmatched bases: 7. Here the CDR3 reads CASSQTGQPSGANVLTF. For the CDR3, the DNA is TGTGCCAGCAGCCAGACAGGGCAACCCTCTGGGGCCAACGTCCTGACTTTC.

This clonotype occurred a few times. The CDR3 reads CASREQGAWQPQHF. DNA for the CDR3: TGTGCCAGCAGGGAACAGGGGGCCTGGCAGCCCCAGCATTTT. The genes are TRBV2 and TRBJ1-5, with 9 bases matching TRBD1. V gave up 6 bases and J gave up 7 bases; unmatched junction bases: 7. Germline V gene data show CDR1 as SNHLY and CDR2 as FYNNEI. The length of the CDR3 is 14 residues. Full variable domain (outside the CDR3, taken from reference TRBV2 and TRBJ1-5): EPEVTQTPSHQVTQMGQEVILRCVPISNHLYFYWYRQILGQKVEFLVSFYNNEISEKSEIFDDQFSVERPDGSNFTLKIRSTKLEDSAMYFCASREQGAWQPQHFGDGTRLSIL.

In this sample, this clonotype turned up a few times. V is TRBV4-2 and J is TRBJ2-5; no clear D gene. V was pared by 0 bases and J by 5 bases, with 4 bases between. The germline V gene encodes CDR1 LGHNA and CDR2 YNFKEQ. CDR3 length: 12 residues. CDR3 sequence: CASSQESETQYF. The CDR3 DNA follows: TGTGCCAGCAGCCAAGAAAGCGAGACCCAGTACTTC.

There are a few counts of this clonotype. The rearrangement links TRBV6-2 or TRBV6-3 to TRBJ2-7, with D maybe TRBD2 (6 bases). Between the trimmed V and J ends, which lost 8 bases and 7 bases, there was a span of 24 bases. Germline lookup yields CDR1 MNHEY and CDR2 SVGEGT. The CDR3 has 15 amino acids. The CDR3 DNA reads as TGTGCCAGCGGCCGCATGGGGGGAGCCCCTCAGGAGCAGTACTTC. As protein: CASGRMGGAPQEQYF.

This rearrangement joins TRBV28 to TRBJ2-7; 10 bases agree with TRBD2. Germline CDR1 MDHEN, CDR2 SYDVKM. The CDR3 covers 16 residues. The junction had 11 bases not matched to a gene; V was cut back by 3 bases and J by 6 bases. The CDR3 DNA reads TGTGCCAGCAGTTTGCCTCTAGCGGGAGTAGCCGGCGAGCAGTACTTC. It translates to CASSLPLAGVAGEQYF.

V is TRBV4-3 and J is TRBJ2-6; 8 bases align to TRBD1. The junction had 7 bases not matched to a gene; V was cut back by 4 bases and J by 2 bases. Germline CDR1 reads LGHNA; CDR2 reads YSLEER. The CDR3 sequence is 17 residues long. For the CDR3, the DNA is TGCGCCAGCAGCCTAAACCCGACAGGGGCTGGGGCCAACGTCCTGACTTTC. Its translation: CASSLNPTGAGANVLTF.

This clonotype appeared a few times. V gene TRBV6-6 combines with J gene TRBJ1-3, with D unclear. The CDR3 runs to 13 residues. Looked up from germline, CDR1 is MNHNY and CDR2 is SVGAGI (reference sequence). V lost 6 bases, J lost 0 bases, and 6 bases lay in between. The CDR3 DNA sequence: TGTGCCAGCAGCATTTCCTCTGGAAACACCATATATTTT. Amino acids: CASSISSGNTIYF.

The chain recombines TRBV3-1 with TRBJ2-7, with 10 bases that match TRBD2. CDR3 length: 15 residues. Looked up from germline, CDR1 is LGHDT and CDR2 is YNNKEL (reference sequence). The J segment lost 1 base and the V segment lost 6 bases, leaving 6 bases of the junction unmatched. The CDR3 here is CASSHTSGTSYEQYF. In DNA, the CDR3 is TGTGCCAGCAGTCACACTAGCGGGACATCCTACGAGCAGTACTTC.

This clonotype appeared many times. The chain carries TRBV29-1 and TRBJ2-7; D is unresolved. Between the trimmed V and J ends, which lost 5 bases and 2 bases, there was a span of 7 bases. This CDR3 spans 11 amino acids. The germline CDR1 and CDR2 sequences are SQVTM and ANQGSEA. As DNA, the CDR3 is TGCAGCGTTCGTTTAACCTACGAGCAGTACTTC. Translated, it gives CSVRLTYEQYF.

The chain combines TRBV28 with TRBJ1-1; D is undetermined. The CDR3 runs 15 residues. Germline V gene sequence: CDR1 MDHEN, CDR2 SYDVKM. With 7 bases removed from V and 2 bases from J, the gap between germline ends came to 17 bases. CDR3: CASKTPLASNTEAFF. The CDR3 DNA is TGTGCCAGCAAAACTCCCTTGGCCTCTAACACTGAAGCTTTCTTT.

This clonotype was picked up a small number of times. This chain connects TRBV5-6 to TRBJ2-1; D is unresolved. Trimming took off 0 bases at V and 4 bases at J, with 11 bases between the two ends. Per the germline V gene, CDR1 is SGHDT and CDR2 is YYEEEE. The CDR3 runs 15 residues. The chain's CDR3 is CASSLGQLLYNEQFF. The DNA for the CDR3 is TGTGCCAGCAGCTTGGGGCAGTTACTTTACAATGAGCAGTTCTTC.

This clonotype showed up just a few times. The genes are TRBV27 and TRBJ2-7, with 13 bases lining up with TRBD2. The germline V gene has CDR1 MNHEY and CDR2 SMNVEV (reference sequence). The CDR3 length is 15 residues. V dropped 6 bases and J dropped 3; count of bases not matched to a gene: 5. CDR3 sequence: CASRPGLAGVYEQYF. For the CDR3, the DNA is TGTGCCAGCAGACCCGGACTAGCGGGAGTCTACGAGCAGTACTTC.

The chain combines TRBV11-2 with TRBJ2-1; TRBD1 aligns across 11 bases. Per the germline V gene, CDR1 is SGHAT and CDR2 is FQNNGV. Trimming cost V 5 bases and J 8 bases; bases outside gene matches: 5. This CDR3 has 14 residues. The CDR3 region has the DNA TGTGCCAGCAGCGGACAGGGGGCAATAGATGAGCAGTTCTTC. Its protein is CASSGQGAIDEQFF.

The sample holds a few counts of this clonotype. The chain is built from TRBV7-8 and TRBJ2-5, with 13 positions matching TRBD2. In germline, CDR1 is SGHVS, CDR2 FQNEAQ. The length of the CDR3 is 16 residues. V trimming: 4 bases; J trimming: 4 bases; junction bases outside the gene matches: 6. The DNA of the CDR3 is TGTGCCAGCAGCTCAGGACTAGCGGGAGAACTAGAGACCCAGTACTTC. Amino acid sequence: CASSSGLAGELETQYF.

This chain links TRBV11-2 with TRBJ2-5; the match to TRBD1 covers 8 bases. The CDR3 sequence is 15 residues long. Germline trimming cut 0 bases from V and 7 bases from J; bases unmatched to any gene: 7. Germline CDR1 is SGHAT and CDR2 is FQNNGV. The CDR3 region has the DNA TGTGCCAGCAGCTTAGATCACAGGGGGTACGGGACCCAGTACTTC. The encoded protein is CASSLDHRGYGTQYF. The full variable domain, with the rest looked up from reference TRBV11-2 and TRBJ2-5, is EAGVAQSPRYKIIEKRQSVAFWCNPISGHATLYWYQQILGQGPKLLIQFQNNGVVDDSQLPKDRFSAERLKGVDSTLKIQPAKLEDSAVYLCASSLDHRGYGTQYFGPGTRLLVL.

J is TRBJ2-7 and V is TRBV27; 10 positions agree with TRBD2. The germline CDR1 and CDR2 sequences are MNHEY and SMNVEV (reference sequence). The V gene end was trimmed by 2 bases and the J gene end by 7 bases; junction bases not matched to a gene: 8. This CDR3 spans 15 amino acids. The CDR3 loop reads CASSLEAGGPGEQYF. CDR3 DNA sequence: TGTGCCAGCAGTTTAGAAGCGGGAGGGCCGGGGGAGCAGTACTTC.

This clonotype appeared a few times. This chain's CDR3 is CASSLGLTAPLNTEAFF. The CDR3 bases are TGCGCCAGCAGCCTGGGGTTGACCGCGCCCCTGAACACTGAAGCTTTCTTT. V and J are TRBV5-1 and TRBJ1-1; no reliable D call. Trimming cost V 4 bases and J 0 bases, with 19 bases left between them. The CDR3 spans 17 residues. Germline V gene data show CDR1 as SGHRS and CDR2 as YFSETQ.

The chain recombines TRBV6-5 with TRBJ2-4, with D perhaps TRBD1 (5 bases). This CDR3 region has 14 residues. Per germline, CDR1 MNHEY and CDR2 SVGAGI. V lost 4 bases and J lost 4, with 11 bases in between. CDR3 nucleotides: TGTGCCAGCAGTTCACAGGACCCTAAAAACATTCAGTACTTC. Translating it yields CASSSQDPKNIQYF.